This TCR beta chain was identified during a study of response to subunit inactivated influenza vaccine. Broader study findings: It was suggested by the authors that few new T cells are recruited by each seasonal influenza vaccination.

The count of this clonotype is one. Its antigen is not known. Via MiXCR, TCRdb re-called the RT-PCR reads, giving one row per CDR3 protein. This repertoire shows about 300,000 distinct CDR3 sequences, 21% found once; its top ten account for approximately 10%. CDR1 is SGHDT, CDR2 YYEEEE, per germline. This CDR3 has 16 amino acids. The germline V and J ends were trimmed by 1 base and 4 bases, with 18 bases remaining between them. This receptor was taken from a man between 50 and 69 years old who received an inactivated influenza vaccine. The chain couples TRBV5-6 to TRBJ2-7; the D gene is possibly TRBD2 (6 bases). Source: PBMCs from blood, taken approximately 20 months after vaccination. CDR3 sequence (DNA): TGTGCCAGCAGCTTGATCGGCCGCGGGACGGAATACGAGCAGTACTTC. Translating it yields CASSLIGRGTEYEQYF.